This TCR beta chain originates from a study of early T cells in non-severe SARS-CoV-2 infection. The length of the CDR3 is 15 residues. Unmatched junction bases numbered 7, after V lost 4 bases and J lost 1 base. CDR1 is MNHEY, CDR2 SVGAGI, per germline. TCRdb reprocessed the 5' RACE reads with MiXCR, giving one entry per CDR3 protein. Found here are roughly 61,000 distinct CDR3 sequences, over 10% of them singletons; the top ten hold roughly 9.3%. The TCR sequence derives from an adult who was a healthcare worker with PCR-confirmed SARS-CoV-2 infection or an uninfected control (not recorded which). The chain uses TRBV6-5 and TRBJ2-7, with 7 bases that match TRBD1. The source material was whole blood, sampled at baseline. CDR3 nucleotides: TGTGCCAGCAGTTGGCGCTGGGACAGTTCCTACGAGCAGTACTTC. Translated: CASSWRWDSSYEQYF.